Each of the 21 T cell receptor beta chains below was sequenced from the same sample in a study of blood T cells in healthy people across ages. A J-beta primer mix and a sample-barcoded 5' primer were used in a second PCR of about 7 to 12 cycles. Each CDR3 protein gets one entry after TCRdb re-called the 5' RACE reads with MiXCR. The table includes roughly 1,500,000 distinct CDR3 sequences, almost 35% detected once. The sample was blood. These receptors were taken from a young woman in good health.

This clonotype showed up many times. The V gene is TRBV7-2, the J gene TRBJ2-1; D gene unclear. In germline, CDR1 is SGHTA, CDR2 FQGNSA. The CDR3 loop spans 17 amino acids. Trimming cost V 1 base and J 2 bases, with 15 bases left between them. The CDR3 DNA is TGTGCCAGCAGCTTAGGGCACTCGCGCCTCGCCTACAATGAGCAGTTCTTC. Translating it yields CASSLGHSRLAYNEQFF.

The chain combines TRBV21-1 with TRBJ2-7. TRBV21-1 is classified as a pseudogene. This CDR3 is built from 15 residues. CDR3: CASSKGQGGGNEQYF. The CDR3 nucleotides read TGTGCCAGCAGCAAAGGGCAAGGTGGTGGGAACGAGCAGTACTTC.

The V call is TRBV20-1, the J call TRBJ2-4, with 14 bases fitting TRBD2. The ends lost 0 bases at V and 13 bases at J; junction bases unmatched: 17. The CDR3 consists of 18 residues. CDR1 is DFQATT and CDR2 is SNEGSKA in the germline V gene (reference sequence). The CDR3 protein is CSARDLRRTSGGIYKQYF. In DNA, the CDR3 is TGCAGTGCTAGAGACCTACGGCGGACTAGCGGGGGGATCTACAAGCAGTACTTC.

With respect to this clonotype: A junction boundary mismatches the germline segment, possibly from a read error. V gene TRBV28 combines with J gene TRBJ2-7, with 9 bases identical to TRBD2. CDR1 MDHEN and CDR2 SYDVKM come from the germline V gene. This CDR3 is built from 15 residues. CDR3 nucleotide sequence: TGTGCCAGCAGAAATAGCGGGAGACGAGACTACGGGCAGTACTTC. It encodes CASRNSGRRDYGQYF.

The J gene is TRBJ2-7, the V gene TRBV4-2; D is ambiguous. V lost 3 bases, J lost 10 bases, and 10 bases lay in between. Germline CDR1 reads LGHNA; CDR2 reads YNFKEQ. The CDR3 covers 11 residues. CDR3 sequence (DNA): TGTGCCAGCAGCCACGGATCCCTCCAGTACTTC. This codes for CASSHGSLQYF.

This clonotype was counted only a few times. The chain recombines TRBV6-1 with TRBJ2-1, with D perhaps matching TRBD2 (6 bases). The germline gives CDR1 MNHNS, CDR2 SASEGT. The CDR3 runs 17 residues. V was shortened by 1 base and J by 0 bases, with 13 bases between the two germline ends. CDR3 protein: CASSEEGLSSSYNEQFF. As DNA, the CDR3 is TGTGCCAGCAGTGAAGAGGGACTCTCGAGCTCCTACAATGAGCAGTTCTTC.

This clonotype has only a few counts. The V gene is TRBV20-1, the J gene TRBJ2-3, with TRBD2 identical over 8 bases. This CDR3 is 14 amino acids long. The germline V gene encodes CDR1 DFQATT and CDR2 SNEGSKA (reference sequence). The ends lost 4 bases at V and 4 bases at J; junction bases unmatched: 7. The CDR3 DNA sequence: TGCAGTGCTATCCCGGGACTAGGCCCAGATACGCAGTATTTT. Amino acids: CSAIPGLGPDTQYF.

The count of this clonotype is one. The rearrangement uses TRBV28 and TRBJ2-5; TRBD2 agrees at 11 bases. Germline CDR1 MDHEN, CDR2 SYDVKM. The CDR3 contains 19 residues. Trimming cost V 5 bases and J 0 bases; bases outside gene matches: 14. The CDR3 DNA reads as TGTGCCAGCAGTCCTGACCAAGGGACTAGCGGAAAATACCAAGAGACCCAGTACTTC. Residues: CASSPDQGTSGKYQETQYF. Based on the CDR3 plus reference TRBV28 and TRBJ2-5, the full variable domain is DVKVTQSSRYLVKRTGEKVFLECVQDMDHENMFWYRQDPGLGLRLIYFSYDVKMKEKGDIPEGYSVSREKKERFSLILESASTNQTSMYLCASSPDQGTSGKYQETQYFGPGTRLLVL.

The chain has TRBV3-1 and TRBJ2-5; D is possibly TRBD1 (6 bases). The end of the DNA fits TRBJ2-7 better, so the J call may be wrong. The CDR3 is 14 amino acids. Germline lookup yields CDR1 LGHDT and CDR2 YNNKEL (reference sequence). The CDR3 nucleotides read TGTGCCAGCAGCCGCCCGGGACAAGAGGACGAGCAGTACTTC. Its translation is CASSRPGQEDEQYF.

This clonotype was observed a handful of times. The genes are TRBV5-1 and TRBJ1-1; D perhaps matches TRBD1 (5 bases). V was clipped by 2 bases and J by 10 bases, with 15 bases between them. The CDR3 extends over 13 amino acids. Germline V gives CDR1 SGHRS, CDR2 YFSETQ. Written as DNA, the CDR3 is TGCGCCAGCAGCTTCCGGGACCCTGACGCAGCTTTCTTT. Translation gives CASSFRDPDAAFF.

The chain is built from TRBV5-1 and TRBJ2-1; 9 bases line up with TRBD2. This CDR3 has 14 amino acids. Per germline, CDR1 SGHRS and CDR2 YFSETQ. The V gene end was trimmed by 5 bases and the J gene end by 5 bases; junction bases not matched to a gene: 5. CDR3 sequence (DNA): TGCGCCAGCAGAACCGGGACTAGCAACAATGAGCAGTTCTTC. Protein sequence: CASRTGTSNNEQFF.

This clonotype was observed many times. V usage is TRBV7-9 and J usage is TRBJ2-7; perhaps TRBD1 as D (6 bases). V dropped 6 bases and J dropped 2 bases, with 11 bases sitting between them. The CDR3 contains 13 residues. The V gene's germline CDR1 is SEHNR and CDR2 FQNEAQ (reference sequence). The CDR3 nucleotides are TGTGCCAGCAGACCGGACAGTACCTACGAGCAGTACTTC. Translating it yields CASRPDSTYEQYF.

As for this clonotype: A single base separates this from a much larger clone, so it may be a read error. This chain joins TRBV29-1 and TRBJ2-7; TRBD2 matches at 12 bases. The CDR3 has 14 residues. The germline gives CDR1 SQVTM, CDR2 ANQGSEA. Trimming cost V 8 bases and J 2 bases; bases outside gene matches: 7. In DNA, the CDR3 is TGCAGCATCGTACTAGCGGGAGGTCCCTACGAGCAGTACTTC. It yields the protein CSIVLAGGPYEQYF.

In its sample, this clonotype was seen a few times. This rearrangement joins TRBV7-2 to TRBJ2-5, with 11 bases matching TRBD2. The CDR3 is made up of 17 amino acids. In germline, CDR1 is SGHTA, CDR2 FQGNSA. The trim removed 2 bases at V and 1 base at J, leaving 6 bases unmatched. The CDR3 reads CASSLIPSGRFQETQYF. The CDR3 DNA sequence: TGTGCCAGCAGCTTAATTCCTAGCGGGAGGTTCCAAGAGACCCAGTACTTC.

The CDR3 DNA reads as TGTGCCAGCAGACAGGGACAAGCGGCCGGGGAGCTGTTTTTT. Its translation: CASRQGQAAGELFF. This chain connects TRBV7-9 to TRBJ2-2, with D possibly TRBD1 on 6 matching bases. The CDR3 has 14 amino acids. Trimming took 6 bases from V and 6 from J, leaving 14 bases between them. The V gene's germline CDR1 is SEHNR and CDR2 FQNEAQ (reference sequence).

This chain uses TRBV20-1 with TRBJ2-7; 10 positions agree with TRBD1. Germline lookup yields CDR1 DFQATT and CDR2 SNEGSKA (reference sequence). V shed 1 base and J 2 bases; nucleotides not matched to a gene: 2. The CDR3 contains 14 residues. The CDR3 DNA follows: TGCAGTGCTAGAGGACAGGGGGCTACCTACGAGCAGTACTTC. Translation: CSARGQGATYEQYF.

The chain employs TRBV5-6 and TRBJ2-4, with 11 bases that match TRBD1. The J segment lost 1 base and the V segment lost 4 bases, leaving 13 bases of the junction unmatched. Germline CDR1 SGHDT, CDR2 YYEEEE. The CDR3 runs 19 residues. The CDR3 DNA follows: TGTGCCAGCAGCCGGTTCGGGACAGGGGGTCGCCAGGCCAAAAACATTCAGTACTTC. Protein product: CASSRFGTGGRQAKNIQYF.

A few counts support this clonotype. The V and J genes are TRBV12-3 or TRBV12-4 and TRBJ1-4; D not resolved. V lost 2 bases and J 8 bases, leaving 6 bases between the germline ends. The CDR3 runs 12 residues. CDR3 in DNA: TGTGCCAGCAGTTTAAGAATGGAAAAACTGTTTTTT. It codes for CASSLRMEKLFF.

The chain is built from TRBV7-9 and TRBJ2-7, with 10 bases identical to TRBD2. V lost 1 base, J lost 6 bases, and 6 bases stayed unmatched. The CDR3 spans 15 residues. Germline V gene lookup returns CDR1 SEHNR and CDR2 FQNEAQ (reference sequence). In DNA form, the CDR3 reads TGTGCCAGCAGCTTAGAACTAGCGGGAATGACCGAGCAGTACTTC. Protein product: CASSLELAGMTEQYF.

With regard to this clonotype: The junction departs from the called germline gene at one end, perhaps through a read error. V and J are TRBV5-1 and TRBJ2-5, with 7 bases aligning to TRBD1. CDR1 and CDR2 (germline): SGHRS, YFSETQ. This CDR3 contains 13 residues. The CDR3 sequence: CASSRQGEEAQYF. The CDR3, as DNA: TGCGCCAGCAGCAGGCAGGGGGAAGAGGCCCAGTACTTC.

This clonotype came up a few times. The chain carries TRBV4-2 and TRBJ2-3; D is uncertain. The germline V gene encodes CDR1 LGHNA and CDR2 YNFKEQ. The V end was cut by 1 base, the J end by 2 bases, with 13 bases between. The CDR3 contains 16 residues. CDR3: CASSQGGGVDTDTQYF. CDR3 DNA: TGTGCCAGCAGCCAAGGTGGTGGGGTTGACACAGATACGCAGTATTTT.